Listed below are T cell receptor beta chains from one sample, sequenced in a study of blood T cell repertoires in COVID-19. Clones were sequenced by immunoSEQ multiplex PCR, and TCRdb holds only the in-frame ones, with some missing. The sample shows about 230,000 clones, less than 85% of them seen only once. The source material was peripheral blood. The receptors shown here come from a woman in her 70s with active or convalescent COVID-19. The CDR3 runs from the conserved cysteine through the conserved F or W. A D gene is named only where the DNA matches it firmly. Size tells how often a clone was seen (once, few, many) or the class of an expanded clone, and some rows leave it out.

v_gene,abundance,d_gene,j_gene,CDR3nt,CDR3aa
TRBV5-6,few,TRBD1,TRBJ2-7,TGTGCCAGCAGCTTAAGACGACAGGGGGCGCGGGGATACGAGCAGTACTTC,CASSLRRQGARGYEQYF
TRBV5-3,few,TRBD2,TRBJ2-5,TGTGCCAGAAGCCTCCACTCCGGGACTAGCGGGAAAGAGACCCAGTACTTC,CARSLHSGTSGKETQYF
TRBV7-9,once,-,TRBJ1-3,TGTGCCAGCAGCCTTAATGGACTGAGCTCTGGAAACACCATATATTTT,CASSLNGLSSGNTIYF
TRBV25-1,-,-,TRBJ2-1,-,CASSFAAGAFSGGLFF
TRBV2,-,-,TRBJ2-7,TGTGCCAGCAGTGATGACGCATCGGGACACCACCCCTACGAGCAGTACTTC,CASSDDASGHHPYEQYF
TRBV3-1/TRBV3-2,-,-,TRBJ2-3,TGTGCCAGCAGCCAAGTTGTAACAGATACGCAGTATTTT,CASSQVVTDTQYF
TRBV4-1,-,TRBD2,TRBJ2-1,TGCGCCAGCAGCCCCAGACTAGCGGGGTCGAGGGATGAGCAGTTCTTC,CASSPRLAGSRDEQFF
TRBV3-1/TRBV3-2,-,-,TRBJ1-6,TGTGCCAGCAGCCAGGGAAGCCCGCGGACAGTCGTGTTCCCCCTCCACTTT,CASSQGSPRTVVFPLHF
TRBV14,-,TRBD1,TRBJ2-2,TGTGCCAGCAGCCAGGACAGGAGAAAGACCGGGGAGCTGTTTTTT,CASSQDRRKTGELFF
TRBV18,-,TRBD1,TRBJ1-3,TGTGCCAGCTCACGCGGTTCCGGGACAGGGGTTTCTGGAAACACCATATATTTT,CASSRGSGTGVSGNTIYF
TRBV9,-,-,TRBJ2-3,TGTGCCAGCAGCGTAGCCGGGTCAACTAGCACAGATACGCAGTATTTT,CASSVAGSTSTDTQYF
TRBV3-1/TRBV3-2,-,-,TRBJ2-1,TGTGCCAGCGGCCTTGGAGCGCGGTCTGAGCAGTTCTTC,CASGLGARSEQFF
TRBV9,-,-,TRBJ1-1,TGTGCCAGCAGCGTAGCTACGGGTGAAGCTTTCTTT,CASSVATGEAFF
TRBV21-1,-,-,TRBJ1-6,TGTGCCAGCAGCAAAGCCCCGGGACAGGGGGATTCACCCCTCCACTTT,CASSKAPGQGDSPLHF
TRBV20-1,-,-,TRBJ2-3,TGCAGTGCTAGTACACCCACAGATACGCAGTATTTT,CSASTPTDTQYF
TRBV7-6,few,-,TRBJ2-1,TGTGCCAGCAGCCTGAGACCGAGGTCACACAATGAGCAGTTCTTC,CASSLRPRSHNEQFF
TRBV6-1,-,TRBD2,TRBJ2-1,TGTGCCAGCAGTGACCCGGGGGGGACCTCCAATGAGCAGTTCTTC,CASSDPGGTSNEQFF
TRBV9,-,-,TRBJ1-4,TGTGCCAGCAGCGTAGGGGGCGTGGGTCGGGAAAAACTGTTTTTT,CASSVGGVGREKLFF
TRBV10-3,-,TRBD2,TRBJ2-3,TGTGCCACAACTACCGGGACTAGCGGCACAGATACGCAGTATTTT,CATTTGTSGTDTQYF
TRBV6-2/TRBV6-3,-,TRBD1,TRBJ2-1,TGTGCCAGCAGTTACATCGGGACAGCCGTGGATGAGCAGTTCTTC,CASSYIGTAVDEQFF
TRBV6-1,-,-,TRBJ1-2,TGTGCCAGCAGCCCGGAGGCCTATGGCTACACCTTC,CASSPEAYGYTF
TRBV10-3,-,-,TRBJ2-1,TGTGCCATCAGTGAGAGTCTAGCTGCCAATGAGCAGTTCTTC,CAISESLAANEQFF
TRBV7-3,-,-,TRBJ2-1,TGTGCCAGCAGCCCAGGATTCCACAATGAGCAGTTCTTC,CASSPGFHNEQFF
TRBV24-1,-,TRBD2,TRBJ2-1,TGTGCCACCAGTGAGCCACTAGCGGAAACTTACAATGAGCAGTTCTTC,CATSEPLAETYNEQFF
TRBV12-3/TRBV12-4,-,-,TRBJ1-6,TGTGCCAGCAGTACAGGGATGGGTTCACCCCTCCACTTT,CASSTGMGSPLHF
TRBV5-1,once,TRBD1,TRBJ2-5,TGCGCCAGCAGCATAGGGACAGGGCGATCAGAGACCCAGTACTTC,CASSIGTGRSETQYF
TRBV7-9,-,-,TRBJ2-1,TGTGCCAGCAGCTTAGGGCTCCTAGCGCCGTACAATGAGCAGTTCTTC,CASSLGLLAPYNEQFF